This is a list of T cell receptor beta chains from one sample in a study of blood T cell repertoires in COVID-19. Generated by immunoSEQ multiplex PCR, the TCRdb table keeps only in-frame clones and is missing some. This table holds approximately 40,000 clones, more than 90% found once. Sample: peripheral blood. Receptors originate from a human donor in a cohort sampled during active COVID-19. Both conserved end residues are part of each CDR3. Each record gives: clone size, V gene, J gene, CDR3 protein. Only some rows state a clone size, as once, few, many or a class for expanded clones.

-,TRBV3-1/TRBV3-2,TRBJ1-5,CASSRQGIGQPQHF
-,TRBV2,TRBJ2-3,CASREGTSRLDTQYF
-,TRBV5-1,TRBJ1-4,CASSLLPGENEKLFF
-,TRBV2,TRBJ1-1,CASSGQGGGGLNTEAFF
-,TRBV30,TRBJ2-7,CAWSGLSGGSVDFEQYF
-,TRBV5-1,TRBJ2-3,CASSLGQNTDTQYF
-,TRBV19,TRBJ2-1,CASSTKQGAGNEQFF
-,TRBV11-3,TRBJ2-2,CASSSLTSGGSGELFF
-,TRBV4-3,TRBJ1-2,CASSQDRQGGIYGYTF
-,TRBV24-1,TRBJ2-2,CATSDTGQGLTGELFF
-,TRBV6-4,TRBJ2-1,CASSASGSNNNEQFF
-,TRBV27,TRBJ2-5,CASSLLRGTSGRETQYF
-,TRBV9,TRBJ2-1,CASSKPNLAGVYNEQFF
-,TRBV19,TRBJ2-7,CASSRNRETGEQYF
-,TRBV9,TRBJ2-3,CASSPGRDTQYF
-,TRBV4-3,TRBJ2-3,CASSQDRGSQGYF
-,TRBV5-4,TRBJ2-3,CASSSQRVRDTQYF
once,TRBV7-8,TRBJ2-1,CASSLSGTSPGEQFF
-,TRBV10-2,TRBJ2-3,CASSVERGPFTDTQYF
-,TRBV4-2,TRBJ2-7,CASSPSGTGAYEQYF
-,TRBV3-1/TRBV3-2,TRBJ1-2,CASSQVFSPDYGYTF
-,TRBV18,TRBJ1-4,CASSPPGQGATNEKLFF
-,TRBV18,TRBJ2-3,CASSPTQDTQYF
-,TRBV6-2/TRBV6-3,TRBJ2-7,CASSFAYEQYF
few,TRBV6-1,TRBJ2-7,CASSEARGLSVYEQYF
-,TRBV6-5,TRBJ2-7,CASRDRGWSEQYF
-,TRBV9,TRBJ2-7,CASSALAGVYEQYF
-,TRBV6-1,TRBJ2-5,CASSELGGQETQYF
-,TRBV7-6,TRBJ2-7,CASSLELAYEQYF
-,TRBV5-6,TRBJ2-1,CASSLRPRDLFGNEQFF
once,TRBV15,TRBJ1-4,CATSKDSNEKLFF
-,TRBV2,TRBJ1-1,CASLKGQGGGAFF
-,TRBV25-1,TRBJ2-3,CASSPGLGPAGRTQYF
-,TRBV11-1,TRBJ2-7,CASSSGLAGSYEQYF
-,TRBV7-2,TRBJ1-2,CASNTPDHRDGYTF
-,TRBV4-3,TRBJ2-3,CASSQVHLRGADTQYF
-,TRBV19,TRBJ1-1,CASTLGQGITEAFF
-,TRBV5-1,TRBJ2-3,CASRKRDLEISTDTQYF
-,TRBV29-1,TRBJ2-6,CSAVAGSSGANVLTF
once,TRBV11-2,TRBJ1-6,CASSLDGQLSPYNSPLHF